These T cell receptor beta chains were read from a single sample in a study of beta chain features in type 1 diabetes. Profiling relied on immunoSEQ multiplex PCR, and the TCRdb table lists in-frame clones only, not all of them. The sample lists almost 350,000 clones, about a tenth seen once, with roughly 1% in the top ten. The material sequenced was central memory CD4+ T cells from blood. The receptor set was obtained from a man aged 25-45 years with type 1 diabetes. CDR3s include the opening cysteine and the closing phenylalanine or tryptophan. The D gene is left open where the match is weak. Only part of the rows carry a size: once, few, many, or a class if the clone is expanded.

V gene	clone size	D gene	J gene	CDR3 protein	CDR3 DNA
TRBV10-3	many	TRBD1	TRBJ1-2	CAISDGTGYGYTF	TGTGCCATCAGTGATGGGACAGGATATGGCTACACCTTC
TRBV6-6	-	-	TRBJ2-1	CASRGGNNEQFF	TGTGCCAGCCGTGGGGGTAACAATGAGCAGTTCTTC
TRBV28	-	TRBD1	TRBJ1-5	CASSLGRAGGAGQPQHF	TGTGCCAGCAGTTTAGGGAGGGCAGGGGGCGCGGGTCAGCCCCAGCATTTT
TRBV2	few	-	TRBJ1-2	CASIIQEGYTF	TGTGCCAGCATCATCCAAGAGGGCTACACCTTC
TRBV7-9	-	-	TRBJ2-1	CASSRGLSNEQFF	TGTGCCAGCAGCCGGGGACTGTCCAATGAGCAGTTCTTC
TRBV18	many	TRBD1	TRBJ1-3	CASSPWDSSSGNTIYF	TGTGCCAGCTCACCCTGGGACAGCAGCTCTGGAAACACCATATATTTT
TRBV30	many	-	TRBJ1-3	CAWSTERRNAIYF	TGTGCCTGGAGTACTGAACGAAGGAACGCCATATATTTT
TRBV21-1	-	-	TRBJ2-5	CASSKAAGLEETQYF	TGTGCCAGCAGCAAAGCCGCGGGACTGGAAGAGACCCAGTACTTC
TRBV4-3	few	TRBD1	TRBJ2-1	CASSGRTGGFLDEQFF	TGCGCCAGCAGCGGACGGACAGGTGGGTTTTTGGATGAGCAGTTCTTC
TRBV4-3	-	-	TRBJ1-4	CASSQRGSDEKLFF	TGCGCCAGCAGCCAAAGGGGGAGTGATGAAAAACTGTTTTTT
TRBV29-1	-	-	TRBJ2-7	CSVESRGKSHEQYF	TGCAGCGTTGAATCTAGGGGGAAATCCCACGAGCAGTACTTC
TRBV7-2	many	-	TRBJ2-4	CASSLGPQAQNIQYF	TGTGCCAGCAGCTTAGGGCCACAGGCCCAAAACATTCAGTACTTC
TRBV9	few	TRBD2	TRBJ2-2	CASSVSSGAANTGELFF	TGTGCCAGCAGCGTCTCTAGCGGGGCCGCGAACACCGGGGAGCTGTTTTTT
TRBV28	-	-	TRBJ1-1	CASSFPDGNTEAFF	TGTGCCAGCAGTTTCCCGGACGGGAACACTGAAGCTTTCTTT
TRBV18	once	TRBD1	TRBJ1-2	CASSPTGQGESGYTF	TGTGCCAGCTCACCAACGGGACAGGGGGAAAGTGGCTACACCTTC
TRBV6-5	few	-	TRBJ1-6	CASTPTGGANSPLHF	TGTGCCAGCACCCCTACGGGGGGAGCTAATTCACCCCTCCACTTT
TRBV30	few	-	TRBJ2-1	CAWSVRGARQFF	TGTGCCTGGAGTGTACGGGGGGCGAGGCAGTTCTTC
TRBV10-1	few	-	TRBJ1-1	CASSVKQNTEAFF	TGCGCCAGCAGTGTTAAGCAGAACACTGAAGCTTTCTTT
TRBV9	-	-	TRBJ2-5	CASSVLGEQETQYF	TGTGCCAGCAGCGTACTGGGGGAACAAGAGACCCAGTACTTC
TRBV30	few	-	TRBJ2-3	CAWSLQARQYF	TGTGCCTGGAGTCTACAGGCCCGGCAGTATTTT
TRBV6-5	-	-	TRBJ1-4	CASSSQGSDEKLFF	TGTGCCAGCAGTTCCCAGGGGTCTGACGAAAAACTGTTTTTT
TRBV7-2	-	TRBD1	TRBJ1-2	CASSLVAGQNVGGYTF	TGTGCCAGCAGCTTAGTGGCGGGACAGAATGTAGGGGGCTACACCTTC
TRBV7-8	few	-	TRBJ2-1	CASSFGDYNEQFF	TGTGCCAGCAGCTTCGGAGATTACAATGAGCAGTTCTTC
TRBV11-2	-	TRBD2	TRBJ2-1	CASSPRTAGGNNEQFF	TGTGCCAGCAGCCCCCGTACGGCGGGGGGAAACAATGAGCAGTTCTTC
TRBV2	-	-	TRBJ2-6	CASSEGRSSGANVLTF	TGTGCCAGCAGTGAAGGCCGCAGCTCTGGGGCCAACGTCCTGACTTTC